The clone carrying this T cell receptor beta chain occurred a few times. The record originates from a study of blood T cell repertoires in COVID-19. Across the study: PBMCs, B-cell-depleted T cells, or T cells were the source of the cDNA or gDNA that made up the material.

This CDR3 has 13 amino acids. From germline, CDR1 is LGHDT and CDR2 YNNKEL (reference sequence). The V and J ends lost 4 bases and 8 bases respectively, with 14 bases between them. Some clones are missing from TCRdb's copy, which holds only in-frame ones; the method was immunoSEQ multiplex PCR. The sample has approximately 88,000 clones, 87% seen once. The receptor comes from a male donor with acute or convalescent COVID-19. Sequenced: peripheral blood. V and J are TRBV3-1 (or the pseudogene TRBV3-2) and TRBJ1-2; no clear D. This CDR3 is CASSPNTRGGYTF. The CDR3 DNA reads as TGTGCCAGCAGCCCAAACACGCGGGGAGGCTACACCTTC.